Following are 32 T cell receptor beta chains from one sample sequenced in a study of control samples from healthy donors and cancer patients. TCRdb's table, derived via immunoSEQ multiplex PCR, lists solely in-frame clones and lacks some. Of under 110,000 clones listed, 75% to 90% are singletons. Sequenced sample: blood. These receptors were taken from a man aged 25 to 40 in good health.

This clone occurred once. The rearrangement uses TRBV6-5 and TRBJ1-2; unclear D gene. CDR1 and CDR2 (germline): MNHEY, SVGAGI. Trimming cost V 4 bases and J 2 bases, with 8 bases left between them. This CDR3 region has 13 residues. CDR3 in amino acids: CASSSGRNYGYTF. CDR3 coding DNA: TGTGCCAGCAGTTCCGGACGGAACTATGGCTACACCTTC.

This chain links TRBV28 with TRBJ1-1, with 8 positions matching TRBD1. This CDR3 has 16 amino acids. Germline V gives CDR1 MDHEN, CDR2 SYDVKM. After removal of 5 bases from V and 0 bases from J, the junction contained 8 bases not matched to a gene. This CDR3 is CASSPLRQGMNTEAFF. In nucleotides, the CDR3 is TGTGCCAGCAGTCCCCTCCGACAGGGGATGAACACTGAAGCTTTCTTT. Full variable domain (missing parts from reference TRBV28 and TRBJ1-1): DVKVTQSSRYLVKRTGEKVFLECVQDMDHENMFWYRQDPGLGLRLIYFSYDVKMKEKGDIPEGYSVSREKKERFSLILESASTNQTSMYLCASSPLRQGMNTEAFFGQGTRLTVV.

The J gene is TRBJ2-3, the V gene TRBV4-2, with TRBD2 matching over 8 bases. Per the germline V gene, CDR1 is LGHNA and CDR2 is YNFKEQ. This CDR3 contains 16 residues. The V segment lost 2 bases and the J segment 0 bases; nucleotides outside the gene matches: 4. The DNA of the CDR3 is TGTGCCAGCAGCCAACCACTAGCGGTTAGCACAGATACGCAGTATTTT. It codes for CASSQPLAVSTDTQYF.

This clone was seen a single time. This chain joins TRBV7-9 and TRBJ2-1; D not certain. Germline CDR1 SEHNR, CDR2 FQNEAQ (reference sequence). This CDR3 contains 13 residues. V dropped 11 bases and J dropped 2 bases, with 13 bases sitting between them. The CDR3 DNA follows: TGTGCCTGGATCTCCCCCCCCTACAATGAGCAGTTCTTC. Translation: CAWISPPYNEQFF.

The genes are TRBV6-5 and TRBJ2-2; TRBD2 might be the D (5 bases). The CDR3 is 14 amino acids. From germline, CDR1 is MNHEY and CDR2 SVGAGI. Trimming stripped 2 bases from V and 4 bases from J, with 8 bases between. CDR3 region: CASSYGGGTGELFF. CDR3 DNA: TGTGCCAGCAGTTACGGAGGCGGCACCGGGGAGCTGTTTTTT.

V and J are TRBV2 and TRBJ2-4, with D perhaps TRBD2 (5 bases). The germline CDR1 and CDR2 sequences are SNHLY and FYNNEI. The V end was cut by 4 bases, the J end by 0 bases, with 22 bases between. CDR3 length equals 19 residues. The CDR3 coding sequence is TGTGCCAGCAGTGTCGGAGGCACGGCCCTGTGGTTAGCCAAAAACATTCAGTACTTC. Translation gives CASSVGGTALWLAKNIQYF.

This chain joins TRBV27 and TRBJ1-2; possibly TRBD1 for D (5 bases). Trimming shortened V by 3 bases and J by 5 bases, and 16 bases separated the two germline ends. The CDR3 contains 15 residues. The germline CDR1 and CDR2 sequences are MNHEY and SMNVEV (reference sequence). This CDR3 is CASSFRMGTVYGYTF. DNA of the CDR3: TGTGCCAGCAGTTTTAGAATGGGGACGGTATATGGCTACACCTTC.

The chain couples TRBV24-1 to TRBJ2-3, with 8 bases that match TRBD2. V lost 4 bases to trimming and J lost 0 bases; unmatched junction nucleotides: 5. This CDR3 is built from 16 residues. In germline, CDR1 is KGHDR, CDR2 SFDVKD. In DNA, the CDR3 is TGTGCCACCAGTGAGTATAGCGGGGCTAGCACAGATACGCAGTATTTT. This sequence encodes CATSEYSGASTDTQYF.

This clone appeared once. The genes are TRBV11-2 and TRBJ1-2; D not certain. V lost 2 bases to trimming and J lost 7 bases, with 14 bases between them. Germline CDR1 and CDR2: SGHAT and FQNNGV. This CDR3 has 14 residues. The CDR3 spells CASSLTDGAFGYTF. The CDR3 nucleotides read TGTGCCAGCAGCTTAACGGACGGAGCGTTTGGCTACACCTTC.

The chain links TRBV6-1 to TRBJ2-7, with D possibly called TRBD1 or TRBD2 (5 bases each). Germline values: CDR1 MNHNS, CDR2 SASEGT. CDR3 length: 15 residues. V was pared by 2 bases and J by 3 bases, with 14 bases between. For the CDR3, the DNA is TGTGCCAGCAGTGAACGGGACGCAGGCGGCTACGAGCAGTACGTC. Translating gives CASSERDAGGYEQYV.

CDR3 residues: CASSESKASGLREQYF. Written as DNA, the CDR3 is TGCGCCAGCAGTGAGTCGAAGGCTAGCGGGTTGCGCGAGCAGTACTTC. The rearrangement uses TRBV10-2 and TRBJ2-7; 8 positions match TRBD2. V lost 0 bases, J lost 6 bases, and 10 bases stayed unmatched. The CDR3 is 16 residues long. CDR1 and CDR2 (germline): WSHSY, SAAADI.

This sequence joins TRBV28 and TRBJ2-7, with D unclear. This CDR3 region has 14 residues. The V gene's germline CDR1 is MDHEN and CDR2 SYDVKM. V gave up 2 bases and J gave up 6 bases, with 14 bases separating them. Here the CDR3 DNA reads TGTGCCAGCAGTTTAAGCATATCCCGGGTCGAGCAGTACTTC. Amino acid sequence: CASSLSISRVEQYF.

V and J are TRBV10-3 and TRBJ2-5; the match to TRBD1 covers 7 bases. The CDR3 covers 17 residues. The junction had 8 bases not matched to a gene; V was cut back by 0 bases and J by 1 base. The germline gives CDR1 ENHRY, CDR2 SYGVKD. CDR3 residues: CAISESPLAGGQETQYF. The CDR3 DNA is TGTGCCATCAGTGAGTCACCCCTCGCAGGGGGCCAAGAGACCCAGTACTTC.

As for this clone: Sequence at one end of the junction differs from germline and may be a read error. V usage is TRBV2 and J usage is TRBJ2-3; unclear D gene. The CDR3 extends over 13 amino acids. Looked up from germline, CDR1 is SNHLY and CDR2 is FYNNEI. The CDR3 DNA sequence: TGTGCCAGCAATGAAGACAACACAGATACGCAGTATTTT. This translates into CASNEDNTDTQYF.

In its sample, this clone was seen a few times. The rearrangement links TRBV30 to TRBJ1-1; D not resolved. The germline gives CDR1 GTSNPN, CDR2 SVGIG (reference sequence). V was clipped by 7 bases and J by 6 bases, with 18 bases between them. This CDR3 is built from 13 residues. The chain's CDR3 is CASYRPGGPEAFF. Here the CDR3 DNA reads TGTGCCTCCTATCGGCCGGGCGGACCTGAAGCTTTCTTT.

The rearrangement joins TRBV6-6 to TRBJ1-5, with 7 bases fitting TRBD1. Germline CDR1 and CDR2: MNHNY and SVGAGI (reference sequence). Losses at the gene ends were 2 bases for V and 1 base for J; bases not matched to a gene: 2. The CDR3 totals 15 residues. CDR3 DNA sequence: TGTGCCAGCAGTTACAACAGGGGAAGCAATCAGCCCCAGCATTTT. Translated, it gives CASSYNRGSNQPQHF.

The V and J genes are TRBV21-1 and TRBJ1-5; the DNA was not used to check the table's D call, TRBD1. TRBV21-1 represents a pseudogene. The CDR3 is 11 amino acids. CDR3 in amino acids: CASSQSGTKHF. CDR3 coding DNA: TGTGCCAGCAGCCAATCCGGGACAAAGCATTTT.

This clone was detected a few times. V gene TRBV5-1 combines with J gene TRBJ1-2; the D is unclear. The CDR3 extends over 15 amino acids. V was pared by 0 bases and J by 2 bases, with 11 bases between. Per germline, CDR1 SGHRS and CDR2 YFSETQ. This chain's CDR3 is CASSLEAVKNYGYTF. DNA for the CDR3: TGCGCCAGCAGCTTGGAGGCAGTTAAGAACTATGGCTACACCTTC.

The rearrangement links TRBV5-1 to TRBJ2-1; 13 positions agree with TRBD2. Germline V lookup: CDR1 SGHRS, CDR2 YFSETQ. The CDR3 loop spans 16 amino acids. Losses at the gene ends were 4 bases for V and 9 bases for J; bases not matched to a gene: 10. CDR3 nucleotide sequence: TGCGCCAGCAGCCCGATGACTAGCGGGAGGCCTAGTGAGCAGTTCTTC. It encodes CASSPMTSGRPSEQFF.

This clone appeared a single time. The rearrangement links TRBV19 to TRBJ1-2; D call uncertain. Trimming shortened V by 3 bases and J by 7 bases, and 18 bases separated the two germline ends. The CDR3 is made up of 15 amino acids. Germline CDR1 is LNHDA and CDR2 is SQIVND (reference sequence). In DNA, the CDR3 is TGTGCCAGTAGTATCGGCCCGGCGGGATCGGGTGGCTACACCTTC. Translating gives CASSIGPAGSGGYTF. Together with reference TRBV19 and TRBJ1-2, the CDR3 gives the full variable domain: DGGITQSPKYLFRKEGQNVTLSCEQNLNHDAMYWYRQDPGQGLRLIYYSQIVNDFQKGDIAEGYSVSREKKESFPLTVTSAQKNPTAFYLCASSIGPAGSGGYTFGSGTRLTVV.

CDR3 nucleotide sequence: TGTGCCAGCAGTGGGGGGAGAGGGCCAGATACGCAGTATTTT. It codes for CASSGGRGPDTQYF. The chain carries TRBV6-2 or TRBV6-3 and TRBJ2-3, with D perhaps matching TRBD2 (6 bases). The ends were cut back, 5 bases at V and 4 bases at J, with 13 bases in the middle. CDR3 length: 14 residues. Germline CDR1 MNHEY, CDR2 SVGEGT.

The CDR3 coding sequence is TGTGCCACCAGCACCTTCTTCAGCTCCTACGAGCAGTACTTC. Translation: CATSTFFSSYEQYF. The chain links TRBV15 to TRBJ2-7; D unclear. The length of the CDR3 is 14 residues. CDR1 is LNHNV and CDR2 is YYDKDF in the germline V gene (reference sequence). V was shortened by 4 bases and J by 0 bases, with 10 bases between the two germline ends.

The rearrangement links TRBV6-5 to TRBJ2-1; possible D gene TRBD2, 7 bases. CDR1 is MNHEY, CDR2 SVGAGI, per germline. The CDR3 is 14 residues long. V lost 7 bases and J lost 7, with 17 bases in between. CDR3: CASTPPGGQNEQFF. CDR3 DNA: TGTGCCAGCACCCCCCCGGGGGGCCAGAATGAGCAGTTCTTC.

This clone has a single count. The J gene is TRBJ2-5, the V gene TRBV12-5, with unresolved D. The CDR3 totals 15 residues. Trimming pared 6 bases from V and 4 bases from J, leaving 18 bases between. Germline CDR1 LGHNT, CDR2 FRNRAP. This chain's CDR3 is CASGRMPLGPETQYF. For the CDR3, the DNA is TGTGCTAGTGGCCGAATGCCCCTAGGCCCAGAGACCCAGTACTTC.

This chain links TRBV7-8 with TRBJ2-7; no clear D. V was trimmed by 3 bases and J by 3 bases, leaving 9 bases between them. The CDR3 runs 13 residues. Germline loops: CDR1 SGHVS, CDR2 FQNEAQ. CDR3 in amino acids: CASSLGPGYEQYF. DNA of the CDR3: TGTGCCAGCAGCTTGGGCCCGGGCTACGAGCAGTACTTC. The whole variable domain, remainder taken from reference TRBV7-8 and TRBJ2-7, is GAGVSQSPRYKVAKRGQDVALRCDPISGHVSLFWYQQALGQGPEFLTYFQNEAQLDKSGLPSDRFFAERPEGSVSTLKIQRTQQEDSAVYLCASSLGPGYEQYFGPGTRLTVT.

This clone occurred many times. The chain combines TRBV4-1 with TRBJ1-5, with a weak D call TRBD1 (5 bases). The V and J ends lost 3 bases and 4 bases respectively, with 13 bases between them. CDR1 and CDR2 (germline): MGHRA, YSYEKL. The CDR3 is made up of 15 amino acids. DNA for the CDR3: TGCGCCAGCAGCCAGGGGGGATCGCAAAATCAGCCCCAGCATTTT. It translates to CASSQGGSQNQPQHF.

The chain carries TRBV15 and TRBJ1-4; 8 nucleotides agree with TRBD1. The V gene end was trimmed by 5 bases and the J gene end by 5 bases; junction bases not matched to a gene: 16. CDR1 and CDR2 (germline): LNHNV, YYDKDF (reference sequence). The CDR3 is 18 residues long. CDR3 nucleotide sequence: TGTGCCACCAGCCGGGACAGGACCTATGGGGGAGTGAATGAAAAACTGTTTTTT. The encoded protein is CATSRDRTYGGVNEKLFF.

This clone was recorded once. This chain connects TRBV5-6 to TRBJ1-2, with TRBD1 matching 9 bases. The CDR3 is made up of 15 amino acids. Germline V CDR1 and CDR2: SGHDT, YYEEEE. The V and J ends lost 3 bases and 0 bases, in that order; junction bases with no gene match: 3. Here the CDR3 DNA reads TGTGCCAGCAGCTGGAGGGACAGGGCTAACTATGGCTACACCTTC. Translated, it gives CASSWRDRANYGYTF.

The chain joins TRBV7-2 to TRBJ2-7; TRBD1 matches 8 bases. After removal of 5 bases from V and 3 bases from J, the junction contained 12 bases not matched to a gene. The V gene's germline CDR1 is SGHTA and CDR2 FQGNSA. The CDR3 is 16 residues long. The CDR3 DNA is TGTGCCAGCAGCCCCCCTAGCCGGACAGGGATCTACGAGCAGTACTTC. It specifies CASSPPSRTGIYEQYF.

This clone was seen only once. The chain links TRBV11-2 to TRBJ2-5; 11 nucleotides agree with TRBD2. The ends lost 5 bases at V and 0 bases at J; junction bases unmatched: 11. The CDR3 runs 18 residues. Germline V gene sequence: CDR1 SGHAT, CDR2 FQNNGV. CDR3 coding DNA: TGTGCCAGCAGCCCTCGACTAGCGGGGAACCCGTACCAAGAGACCCAGTACTTC. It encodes CASSPRLAGNPYQETQYF. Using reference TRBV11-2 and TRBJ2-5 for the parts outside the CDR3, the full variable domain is EAGVAQSPRYKIIEKRQSVAFWCNPISGHATLYWYQQILGQGPKLLIQFQNNGVVDDSQLPKDRFSAERLKGVDSTLKIQPAKLEDSAVYLCASSPRLAGNPYQETQYFGPGTRLLVL.

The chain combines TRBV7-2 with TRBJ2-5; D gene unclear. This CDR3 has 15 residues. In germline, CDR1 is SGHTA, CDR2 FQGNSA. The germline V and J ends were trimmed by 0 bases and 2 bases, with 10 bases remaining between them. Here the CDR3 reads CASSLARYGQETQYF. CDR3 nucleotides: TGTGCCAGCAGCTTAGCCCGGTACGGACAAGAGACCCAGTACTTC.

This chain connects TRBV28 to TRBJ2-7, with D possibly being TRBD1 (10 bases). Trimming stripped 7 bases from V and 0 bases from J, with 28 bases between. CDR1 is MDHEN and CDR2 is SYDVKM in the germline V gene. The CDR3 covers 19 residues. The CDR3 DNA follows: TGTGCCAGCATCCCAACCGGGACAGGGGTACTAGCGGGCTCCTACGAGCAGTACTTC. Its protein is CASIPTGTGVLAGSYEQYF. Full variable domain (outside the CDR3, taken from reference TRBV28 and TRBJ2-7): DVKVTQSSRYLVKRTGEKVFLECVQDMDHENMFWYRQDPGLGLRLIYFSYDVKMKEKGDIPEGYSVSREKKERFSLILESASTNQTSMYLCASIPTGTGVLAGSYEQYFGPGTRLTVT.